The source of this T cell receptor (beta chain) is a study of blood T cell repertoires in COVID-19. On the study more broadly: COVID-19 samples collected from the United States, Italy and Spain covered acute and convalescent phases. The analysed material was cDNA or gDNA that came from T cells, B-cell-depleted T cells, or PBMCs.

Germline V gene data show CDR1 as LNHDA and CDR2 as SQIVND (reference sequence). The V gene lost 3 bases and the J gene lost 5 bases, with 15 bases spanning the gap. The CDR3 spans 15 residues. Authors' data handling: The assay estimated nucleated cells by amplifying reference gene primers. Clones were read by immunoSEQ multiplex PCR, and TCRdb kept only the in-frame ones, dropping some. V and J calls and clone size are those listed in that table; D and trimming were worked out from the DNA. The sample lists more than 95,000 clones; around 82% were seen once. The sample was peripheral blood. The clonotype originates from an older man with active or convalescent COVID-19. This sequence joins TRBV19 and TRBJ2-3; possibly TRBD1 for D (7 bases). CDR3 DNA: TGTGCCAGTAGTATCGCCAGTCAGGGGGGAGATACGCAGTATTTT. This codes for CASSIASQGGDTQYF. Complete variable domain (other parts from reference TRBV19 and TRBJ2-3): DGGITQSPKYLFRKEGQNVTLSCEQNLNHDAMYWYRQDPGQGLRLIYYSQIVNDFQKGDIAEGYSVSREKKESFPLTVTSAQKNPTAFYLCASSIASQGGDTQYFGPGTRLTVL.